This TCR beta chain came from a study of beta chain features in type 1 diabetes. The CDR3 loop spans 14 amino acids. V gave up 5 bases and J gave up 4 bases; unmatched junction bases: 5. Germline CDR1 SGHAT, CDR2 FQNNGV. Expressed TCRB transcripts were sequenced because the entire RNA isolate underwent reverse transcription. The table came from immunoSEQ multiplex PCR; TCRdb's copy has only in-frame clones and leaves some out. This sample has roughly 170,000 clones, with about 13% found just once. Sequences were obtained from central memory CD4+ T cells from blood. The clonotype comes from a woman under 30 in good health. The chain employs TRBV11-2 and TRBJ2-1, with 7 bases that match TRBD1. The CDR3 protein is CASSPDRRYNEQFF. The CDR3 coding sequence is TGTGCCAGCAGCCCGGACAGGCGTTACAATGAGCAGTTCTTC.